A few counts support the clone carrying this TCR beta chain. Its antigen is not identified. The entry originates in a study of T cells after yellow fever vaccination. Looking at the study overall: Preparation of fractions with low cell numbers was performed using SMART-Seq v4 Ultra Low Input. Findings and limits, study-wide: Post-booster repertoires again held most primary-vaccination clones (approximately 96% CD4, roughly 88% CD8). Within FACS-sorted repertoires, abundant clonotypes contaminating from the bulk population could be present. Some clonotypes were seen in both the CD4 and the CD8 compartments. These made up a small share and likely arose from convergent recombination.

The germline V gene encodes CDR1 MNHEY and CDR2 SVGEGT. The CDR3 spans 15 residues. V was pared by 4 bases and J by 5 bases, with 16 bases between. TCRdb reanalysed the 5' RACE reads using MiXCR and keeps one entry per CDR3 protein. This table holds 500,000 to 650,000 distinct CDR3 sequences, approximately 13% found once. The clonotype was recovered from a man aged 25-45 years who received the YFV17D yellow fever vaccine. The chain links TRBV6-2 or TRBV6-3 to TRBJ2-3; D is unresolved. The sample here was PBMCs, taken on the day of the yellow fever booster vaccination. CDR3 nucleotide sequence: TGTGCCAGCAGTTCCTATGGGCAGCGTGAAGATACGCAGTATTTT. Protein sequence: CASSSYGQREDTQYF.